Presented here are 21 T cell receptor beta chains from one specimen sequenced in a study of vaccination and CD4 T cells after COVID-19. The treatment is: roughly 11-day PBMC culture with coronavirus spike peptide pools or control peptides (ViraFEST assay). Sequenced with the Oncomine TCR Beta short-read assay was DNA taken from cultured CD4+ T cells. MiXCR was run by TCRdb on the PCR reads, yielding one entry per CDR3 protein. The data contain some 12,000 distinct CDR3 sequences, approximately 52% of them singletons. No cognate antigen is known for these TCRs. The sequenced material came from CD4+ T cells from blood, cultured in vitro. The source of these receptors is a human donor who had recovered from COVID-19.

This chain's CDR3 is CASSQDPGRGETQYF. Here the CDR3 DNA reads TGTGCCAGCAGCCAAGATCCGGGGAGGGGGGAGACCCAGTACTTC. The chain joins TRBV4-2 to TRBJ2-5; a possible D gene is TRBD2 (7 bases). Trimming shortened V by 0 bases and J by 5 bases, and 13 bases separated the two germline ends. CDR1 LGHNA and CDR2 YNFKEQ come from the germline V gene. This CDR3 has 15 residues.

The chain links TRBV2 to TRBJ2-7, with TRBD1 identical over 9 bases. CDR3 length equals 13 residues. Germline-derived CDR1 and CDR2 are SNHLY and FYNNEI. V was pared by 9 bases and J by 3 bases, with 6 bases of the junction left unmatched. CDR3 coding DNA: TGTGCCAGTTTGTTGGACAGGGGCTACGAGCAGTACTTC. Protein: CASLLDRGYEQYF.

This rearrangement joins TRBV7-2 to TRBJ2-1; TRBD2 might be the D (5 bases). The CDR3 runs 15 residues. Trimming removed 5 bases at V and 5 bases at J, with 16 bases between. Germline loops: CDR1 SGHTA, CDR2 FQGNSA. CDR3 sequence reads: CASSPPEGWNNEQFF. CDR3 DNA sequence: TGTGCCAGCAGCCCCCCCGAGGGTTGGAACAATGAGCAGTTCTTC.

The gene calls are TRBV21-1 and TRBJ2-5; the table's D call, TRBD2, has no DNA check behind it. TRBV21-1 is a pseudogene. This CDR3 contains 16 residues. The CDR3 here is CATEWGTSGNWETQYF. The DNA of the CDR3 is TGTGCCACCGAGTGGGGGACTAGCGGGAATTGGGAGACCCAGTACTTC.

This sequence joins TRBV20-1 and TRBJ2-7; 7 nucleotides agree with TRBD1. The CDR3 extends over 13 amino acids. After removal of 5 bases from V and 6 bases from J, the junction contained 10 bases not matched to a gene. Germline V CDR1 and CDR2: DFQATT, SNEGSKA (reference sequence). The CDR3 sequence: CSASPTGSGEQYF. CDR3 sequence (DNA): TGCAGTGCTTCGCCGACAGGGTCCGGCGAGCAGTACTTC.

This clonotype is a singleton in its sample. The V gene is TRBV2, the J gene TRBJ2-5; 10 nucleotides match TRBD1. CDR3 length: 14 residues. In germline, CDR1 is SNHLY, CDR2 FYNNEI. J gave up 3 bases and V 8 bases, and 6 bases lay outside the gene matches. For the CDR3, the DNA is TGTGCCAGCGCCCCCGGGACAGGGGAAGAGACCCAGTACTTC. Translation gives CASAPGTGEETQYF.

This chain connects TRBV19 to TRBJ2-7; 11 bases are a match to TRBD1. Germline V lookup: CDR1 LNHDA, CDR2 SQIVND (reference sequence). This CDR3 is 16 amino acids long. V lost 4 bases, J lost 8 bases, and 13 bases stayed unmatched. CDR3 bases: TGTGCCAGTAGTACCATCTTACGCCGGACAGGGGGCAAGCAGTACTTC. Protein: CASSTILRRTGGKQYF.

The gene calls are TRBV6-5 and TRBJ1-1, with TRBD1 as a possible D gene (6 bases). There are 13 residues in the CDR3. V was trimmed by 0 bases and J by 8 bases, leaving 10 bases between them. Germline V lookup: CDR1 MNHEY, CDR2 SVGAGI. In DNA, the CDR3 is TGTGCCAGCAGTTACTCCCCTGACAGGGAAGCTTTCTTT. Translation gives CASSYSPDREAFF.

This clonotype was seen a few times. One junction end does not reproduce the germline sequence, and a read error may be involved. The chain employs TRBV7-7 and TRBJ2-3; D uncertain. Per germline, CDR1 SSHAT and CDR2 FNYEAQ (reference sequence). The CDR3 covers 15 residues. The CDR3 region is CASSPAPKGTDTQYF. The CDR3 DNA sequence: TGTGCTAGCAGCCCCGCACCAAAAGGGACAGATACGCAGTATTTT.

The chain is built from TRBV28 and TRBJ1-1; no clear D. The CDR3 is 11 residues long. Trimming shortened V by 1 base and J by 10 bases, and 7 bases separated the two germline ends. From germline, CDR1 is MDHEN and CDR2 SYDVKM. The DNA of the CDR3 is TGTGCCAGCAGTTTATTTCCCCTAGCTTTCTTT. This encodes CASSLFPLAFF.

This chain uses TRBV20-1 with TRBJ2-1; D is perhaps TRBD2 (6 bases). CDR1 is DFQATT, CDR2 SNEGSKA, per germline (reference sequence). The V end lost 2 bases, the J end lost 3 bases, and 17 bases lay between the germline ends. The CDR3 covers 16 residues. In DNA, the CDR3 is TGCAGTGCTAGAACATTCTCGGGACTGAGCTACAATGAGCAGTTCTTC. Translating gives CSARTFSGLSYNEQFF.

The CDR3 bases are TGTGCCAGCAGACCAGACAGGGAAGAGCAGTACTTC. The encoded protein is CASRPDREEQYF. This chain connects TRBV2 to TRBJ2-7, with 7 bases identical to TRBD1. The CDR3 covers 12 residues. Germline V CDR1 and CDR2: SNHLY, FYNNEI. Trimming took 6 bases from V and 7 from J; bases not matched to a gene: 6.

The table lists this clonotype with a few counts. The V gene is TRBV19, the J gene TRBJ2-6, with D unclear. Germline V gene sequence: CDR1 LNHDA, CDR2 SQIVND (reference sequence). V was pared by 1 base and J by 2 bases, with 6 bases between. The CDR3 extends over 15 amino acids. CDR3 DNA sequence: TGTGCCAGTAGTATAGGCGGTCCTGGGGCCAACGTCCTGACTTTC. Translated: CASSIGGPGANVLTF.

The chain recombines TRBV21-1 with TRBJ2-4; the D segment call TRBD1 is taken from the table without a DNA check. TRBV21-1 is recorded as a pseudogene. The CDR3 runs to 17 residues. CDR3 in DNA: TGTGCCAGCAGCAATTGGGTGGGGCAGACTCAATTTGGCATTCAGTACTTC. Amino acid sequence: CASSNWVGQTQFGIQYF.

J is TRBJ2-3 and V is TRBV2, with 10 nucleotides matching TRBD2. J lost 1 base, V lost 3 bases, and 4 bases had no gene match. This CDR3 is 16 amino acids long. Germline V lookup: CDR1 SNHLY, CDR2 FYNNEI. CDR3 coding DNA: TGTGCCAGCAGTGATAGCGGGAGGAGGGGCACAGATACGCAGTATTTT. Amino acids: CASSDSGRRGTDTQYF.

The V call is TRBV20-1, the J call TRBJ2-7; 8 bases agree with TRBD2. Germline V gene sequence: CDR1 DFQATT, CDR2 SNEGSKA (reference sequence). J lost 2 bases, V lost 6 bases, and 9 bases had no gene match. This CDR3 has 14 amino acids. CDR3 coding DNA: TGCAGTGCGGGTACTAGCGGACTTACCTACGAGCAGTACTTC. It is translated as CSAGTSGLTYEQYF.

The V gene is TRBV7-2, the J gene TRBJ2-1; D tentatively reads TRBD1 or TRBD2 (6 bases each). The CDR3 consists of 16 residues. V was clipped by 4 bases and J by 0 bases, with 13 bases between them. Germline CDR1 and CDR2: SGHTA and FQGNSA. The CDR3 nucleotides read TGTGCCAGCAGCTCTATAGCGGACAGCTCCTACAATGAGCAGTTCTTC. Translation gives CASSSIADSSYNEQFF.

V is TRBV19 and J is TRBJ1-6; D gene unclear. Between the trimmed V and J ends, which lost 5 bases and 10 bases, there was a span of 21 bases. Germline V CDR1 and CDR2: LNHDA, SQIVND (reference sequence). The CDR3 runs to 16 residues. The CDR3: CASSLGAHEGYSPLHF. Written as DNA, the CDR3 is TGTGCCAGTAGTTTAGGAGCGCACGAGGGATACTCACCCCTCCACTTT. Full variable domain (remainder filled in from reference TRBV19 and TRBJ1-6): DGGITQSPKYLFRKEGQNVTLSCEQNLNHDAMYWYRQDPGQGLRLIYYSQIVNDFQKGDIAEGYSVSREKKESFPLTVTSAQKNPTAFYLCASSLGAHEGYSPLHFGNGTRLTVT.

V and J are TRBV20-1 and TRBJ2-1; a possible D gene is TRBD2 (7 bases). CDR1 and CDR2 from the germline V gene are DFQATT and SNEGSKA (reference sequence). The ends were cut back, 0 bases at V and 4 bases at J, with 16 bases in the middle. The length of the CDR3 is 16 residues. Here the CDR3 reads CSARDWGREKYNEQFF. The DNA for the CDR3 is TGCAGTGCTAGAGACTGGGGGCGGGAGAAGTACAATGAGCAGTTCTTC.

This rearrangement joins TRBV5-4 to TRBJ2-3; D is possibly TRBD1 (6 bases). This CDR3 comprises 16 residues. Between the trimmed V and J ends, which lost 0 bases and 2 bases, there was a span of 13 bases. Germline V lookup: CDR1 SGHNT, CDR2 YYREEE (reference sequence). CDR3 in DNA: TGTGCCAGCAGCTTGGCACAGGGCTCCTTCACAGATACGCAGTATTTT. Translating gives CASSLAQGSFTDTQYF.

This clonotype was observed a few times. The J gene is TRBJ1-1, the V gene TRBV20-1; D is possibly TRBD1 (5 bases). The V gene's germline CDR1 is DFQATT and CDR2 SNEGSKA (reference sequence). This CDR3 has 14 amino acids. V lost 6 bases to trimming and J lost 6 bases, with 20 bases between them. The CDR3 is CSARRQLAGAEAFF. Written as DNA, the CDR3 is TGCAGTGCCCGAAGACAGCTCGCTGGGGCTGAAGCTTTCTTT.